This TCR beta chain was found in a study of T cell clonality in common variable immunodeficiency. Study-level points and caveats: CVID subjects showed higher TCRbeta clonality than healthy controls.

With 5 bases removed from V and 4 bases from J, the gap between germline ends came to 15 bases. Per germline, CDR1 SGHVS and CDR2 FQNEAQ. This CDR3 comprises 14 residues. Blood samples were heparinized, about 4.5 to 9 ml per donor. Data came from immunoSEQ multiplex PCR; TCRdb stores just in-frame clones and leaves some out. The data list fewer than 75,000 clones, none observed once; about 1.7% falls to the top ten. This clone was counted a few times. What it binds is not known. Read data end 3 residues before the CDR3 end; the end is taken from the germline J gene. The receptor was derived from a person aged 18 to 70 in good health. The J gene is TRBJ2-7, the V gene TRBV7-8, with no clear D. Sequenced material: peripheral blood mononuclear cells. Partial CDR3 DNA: TGTGCCAGCAGCCCCGAACGGGTGTCGTACGAG. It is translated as CASSPERVSYE. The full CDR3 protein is CASSPERVSYEQYF.